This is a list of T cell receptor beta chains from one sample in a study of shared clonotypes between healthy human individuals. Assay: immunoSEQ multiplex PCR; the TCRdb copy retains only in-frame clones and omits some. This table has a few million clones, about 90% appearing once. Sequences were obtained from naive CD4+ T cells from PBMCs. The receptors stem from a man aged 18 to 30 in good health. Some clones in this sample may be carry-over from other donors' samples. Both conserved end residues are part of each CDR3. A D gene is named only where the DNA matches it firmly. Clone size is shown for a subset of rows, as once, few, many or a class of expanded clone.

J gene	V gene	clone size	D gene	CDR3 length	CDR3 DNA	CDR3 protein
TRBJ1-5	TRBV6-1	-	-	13	TGTGCCAGCCGAGGGGCTCGAAGTCAGCCCCAGCATTTT	CASRGARSQPQHF
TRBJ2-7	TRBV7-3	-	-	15	TGTGCCAGCAGCTTAATTGACACCCCTGGGAACGAGCAGTACTTC	CASSLIDTPGNEQYF
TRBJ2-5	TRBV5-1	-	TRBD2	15	TGCGCCAGCAGCTTGGGTCTAGCGGGGCAAGAGACCCAGTACTTC	CASSLGLAGQETQYF
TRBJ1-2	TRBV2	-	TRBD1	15	TGTGCCAGCAGTCCAACAGGGGGCTCTGGCTATGGCTACACCTTC	CASSPTGGSGYGYTF
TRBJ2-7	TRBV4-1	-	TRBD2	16	TGCGCCAGCAGCCAATCTACAGCGGGAGTCACCTACGAGCAGTACTTC	CASSQSTAGVTYEQYF
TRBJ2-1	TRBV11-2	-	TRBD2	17	TGTGCCAGCAGCTTAGTGAGCGGGAGGCCCTCCTACAATGAGCAGTTCTTC	CASSLVSGRPSYNEQFF
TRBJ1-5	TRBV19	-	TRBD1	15	TGTGCCAGTAGTAACACAGGGGGCGGCAATCAGCCCCAGCATTTT	CASSNTGGGNQPQHF
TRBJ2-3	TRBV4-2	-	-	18	TGTGCCAGCAGCCAAGAACCCCGAGGGGCACGAAGCACAGATACGCAGTATTTT	CASSQEPRGARSTDTQYF
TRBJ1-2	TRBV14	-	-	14	TGTGCCAGCAGCCAATGGGGGGGCCACTATGGCTACACCTTC	CASSQWGGHYGYTF
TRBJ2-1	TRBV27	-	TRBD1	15	TGTGCCAGCAGTTTCTACGGTAGGGGGCCGGATGAGCAGTTCTTC	CASSFYGRGPDEQFF
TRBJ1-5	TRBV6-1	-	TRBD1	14	TGTGCCAGCACCCTAGAAGGGGGCTATCAGCCCCAGCATTTT	CASTLEGGYQPQHF
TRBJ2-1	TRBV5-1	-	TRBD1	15	TGCGCCAGCAGTATAAACGGACAGGGGGCCGGTGAGCAGTTCTTC	CASSINGQGAGEQFF
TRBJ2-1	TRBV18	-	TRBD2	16	TGTGCCAGCTCTTCGGCGGGGCTAGCGGGGAACAATGAGCAGTTCTTC	CASSSAGLAGNNEQFF
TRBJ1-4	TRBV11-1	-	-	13	TGTGCCAGCAGCTTGGACGGAAATGAAAAACTGTTTTTT	CASSLDGNEKLFF
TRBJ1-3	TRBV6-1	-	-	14	TGTGCCGGGACTCGGGGGGGGGCTGAAAACACCATATATTTT	CAGTRGGAENTIYF
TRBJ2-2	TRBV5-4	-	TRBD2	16	TGTGCCAGCAGCGCGACTAGCGGGAGTATGACCGGGGAGCTGTTTTTT	CASSATSGSMTGELFF
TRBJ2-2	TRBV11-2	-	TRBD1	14	TGTGCCAGCAGCCCCGGACAGGGTGCCGGGGAGCTGTTTTTT	CASSPGQGAGELFF
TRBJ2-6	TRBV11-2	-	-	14	TGTGCCAGCAGCGCATGGTCTGGGGCCAACGTCCTGACTTTC	CASSAWSGANVLTF
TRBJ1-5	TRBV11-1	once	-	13	TGTGCCAGCAGTGTGGGGTTAGGACAGCCCCAGCATTTT	CASSVGLGQPQHF
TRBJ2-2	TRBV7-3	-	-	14	TGTGCCAGCAGCCAAACTAGTTCCTCCGGGGAGCTGTTTTTT	CASSQTSSSGELFF
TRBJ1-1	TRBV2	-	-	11	TGTGCCAGCAGGGACATGTCTGAAGCTTTCTTT	CASRDMSEAFF
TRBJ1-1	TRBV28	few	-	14	TGTGCCAGCACCGACACCGGGAAGAACACTGAAGCTTTCTTT	CASTDTGKNTEAFF
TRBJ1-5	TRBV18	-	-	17	TGTGCCAGCTCACCACCGCCGGGGGGAAGGGGGAATCAGCCCCAGCATTTT	CASSPPPGGRGNQPQHF
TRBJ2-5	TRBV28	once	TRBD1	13	TGTGCCACCGCGACAGGGCACCAAGAGACCCAGTACTTC	CATATGHQETQYF
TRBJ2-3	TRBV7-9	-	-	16	TGTGCCAGCAGCCCCGCCCGAACCGGGGGCACAGATACGCAGTATTTT	CASSPARTGGTDTQYF
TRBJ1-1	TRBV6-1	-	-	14	TGTGCCAGCAGTGACTTACAGGCTATCACTGAAGCTTTCTTT	CASSDLQAITEAFF
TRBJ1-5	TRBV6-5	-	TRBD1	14	TGTGCCAGCAGTTACCGGACAGGCGGTCAGCCCCAGCATTTT	CASSYRTGGQPQHF
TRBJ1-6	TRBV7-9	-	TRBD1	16	TGTGCCAGCAGCTCACACGACAGGGGCGGAAATTCACCCCTCCACTTT	CASSSHDRGGNSPLHF
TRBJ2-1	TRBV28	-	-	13	TGTGCCAGCACCACACCTGCCAAGTCAGAGCAGTTCTTC	CASTTPAKSEQFF
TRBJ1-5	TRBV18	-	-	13	TGTGCCAGCTCACCGGACAGTAATCAGCCCCAGCATTTT	CASSPDSNQPQHF
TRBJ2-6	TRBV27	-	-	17	TGTGCCAGCAGTTTATCGTGGTGGGGGACTGGGGCCAACGTCCTGACTTTC	CASSLSWWGTGANVLTF
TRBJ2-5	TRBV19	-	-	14	TGTGCCAGTAGTGAGTGGACAGACCAAGAGACCCAGTACTTC	CASSEWTDQETQYF
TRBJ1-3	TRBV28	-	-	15	TGTGCCAGCGTACTGGGGGGTAGTGTTGGAAACACCATATATTTT	CASVLGGSVGNTIYF
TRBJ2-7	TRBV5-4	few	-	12	TGTGCCAGCAGCCTGTGGCTCCACGAGCAGTACTTC	CASSLWLHEQYF
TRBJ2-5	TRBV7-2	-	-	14	TGTGCCAGCAGCTTAGATAGGATTCGGGGGACCCAGTACTTC	CASSLDRIRGTQYF
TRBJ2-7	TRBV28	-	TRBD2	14	TGTGCCAGCAGTTTAGTGGGAGGGGCCTACGAGCAGTACTTC	CASSLVGGAYEQYF
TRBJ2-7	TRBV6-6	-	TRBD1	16	TGTGCCAGCAGTTATTCGGGGACAGCCCACTCCTACGAGCAGTACTTC	CASSYSGTAHSYEQYF
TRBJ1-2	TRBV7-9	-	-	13	TGTGCCAGCAGCCGAGACGGAAACTATGGCTACACCTTC	CASSRDGNYGYTF
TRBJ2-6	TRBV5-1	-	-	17	TGCGCCAGCAGCTCTGGGGTCGTTAGCTCTGGGGCCAACGTCCTGACTTTC	CASSSGVVSSGANVLTF
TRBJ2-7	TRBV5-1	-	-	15	TGCGCCAGCAGCTTGTCGGCAGGGTATAGGTACGAGCAGTACTTC	CASSLSAGYRYEQYF
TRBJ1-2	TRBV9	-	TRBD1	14	TGTGCCAGCAGCGTAGGGGACAGGGAGTATGGCTACACCTTC	CASSVGDREYGYTF
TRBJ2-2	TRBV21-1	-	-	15	TGTGCCAGCAGCAAAAGAGGGTCGAACACCGGGGAGCTGTTTTTT	CASSKRGSNTGELFF
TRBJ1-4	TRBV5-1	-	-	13	TGCGCCAGCAGCTTCACCCCTAATGAAAAACTGTTTTTT	CASSFTPNEKLFF
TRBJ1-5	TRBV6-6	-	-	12	TGTGCCAGCAGTGGACAATATCAGCCCCAGCATTTT	CASSGQYQPQHF
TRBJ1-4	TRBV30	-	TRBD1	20	TGTGCCTGGAGTGTACGACCTTGGACAGGAGGGAGAATTGCTGGTGAAAAACTGTTTTTT	CAWSVRPWTGGRIAGEKLFF
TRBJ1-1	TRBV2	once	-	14	TGTGCCAGCAGCCCTCAGGGACCGCGAATAGAAGCTTTCTTT	CASSPQGPRIEAFF
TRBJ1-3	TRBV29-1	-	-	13	TGCAGCGTTGAAAAGGGGCCCGAAAACACCATATATTTT	CSVEKGPENTIYF
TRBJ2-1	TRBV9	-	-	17	TGTGCCAGCAGCGCCCCGCGTTTCGGTGACAGCTACAATGAGCAGTTCTTC	CASSAPRFGDSYNEQFF
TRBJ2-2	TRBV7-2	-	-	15	TGTGCCAGCAGCCCCACAATAGGGAACACCGGGGAGCTGTTTTTT	CASSPTIGNTGELFF
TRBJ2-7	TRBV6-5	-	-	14	TGTGCCAGCAGTTACTCGGGCCAGACCTACGAGCAGTACTTC	CASSYSGQTYEQYF
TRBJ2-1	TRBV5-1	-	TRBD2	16	TGCGCCAGCACCCCCTCCGGGACTAGCGTGTACAATGAGCAGTTCTTC	CASTPSGTSVYNEQFF
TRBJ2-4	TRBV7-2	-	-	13	TGTGCCAGCAGCCGGAATTCGTTGGACATTCAGTACTTC	CASSRNSLDIQYF
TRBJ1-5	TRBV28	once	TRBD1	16	TGTGCCAGCAACTCACAGGGGGAGTATAGCAATCAGCCCCAGCATTTT	CASNSQGEYSNQPQHF
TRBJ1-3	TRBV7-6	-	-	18	TGTGCCAGCAGCCCGCCGGCCGGGGCGGGGACCTCTGGAAACACCATATATTTT	CASSPPAGAGTSGNTIYF
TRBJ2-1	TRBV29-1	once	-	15	TGCAGCGTTCCAACAGGTTCTAGCTCCTACAATGAGCAGTTCTTC	CSVPTGSSSYNEQFF
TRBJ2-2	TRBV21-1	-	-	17	TGTGCCAGCAGCACTACCCGGGACAGGAGGAACACCGGGGAGCTGTTTTTT	CASSTTRDRRNTGELFF
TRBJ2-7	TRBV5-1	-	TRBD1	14	TGCGCCAGCAGCCCGCTGGGACAGACGACTCAGCAGTACTTC	CASSPLGQTTQQYF
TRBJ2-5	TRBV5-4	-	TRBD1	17	TGTGCCAGCAGCTTGGGCGGGACAGGGGGCCGGCAAGAGACCCAGTACTTC	CASSLGGTGGRQETQYF
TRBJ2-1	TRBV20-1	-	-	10	TGCAGTGCCCGCCCGAATGAGCAGTTCTTC	CSARPNEQFF